The clone carrying this TCR beta chain turned up a few times. The data were taken from a study of technical replicates of blood from a handful of donors. Profiled with immunoSEQ multiplex PCR; TCRdb holds only in-frame clones, not every one. This table has 60,000 to 70,000 clones, more than 75% appearing once. This CDR3 region has 16 residues. CDR1 is WSHSY, CDR2 SAAADI, per germline. Trimming pared 2 bases from V and 7 bases from J, leaving 15 bases between. Sequenced input: PBMCs. J is TRBJ1-6 and V is TRBV10-2; a possible D gene is TRBD1 (5 bases). The sequence derives from a human donor in good health. Some clones in this sample may be carry-over from other donors' samples. In DNA, the CDR3 is TGCGCCAGCAGTGAGGTAAGGGGTGCTTCGAATTCACCCCTCCACTTT. It codes for CASSEVRGASNSPLHF.